This T cell receptor beta chain was recovered during a study of cytomegalovirus exposure and HLA in healthy donors. Study results and caveats: In a later analysis, HLA-associated beta chains showed higher expansion and lower generation probabilities than comparable chains. The authors later linked a missense DCLRE1C variant to TCR beta V- and J-gene trimming. Because they were indistinguishable, some V segments, including TRBV6-2 and TRBV6-3, were excluded. As immune exposure information, only CMV serostatus was available.

The PCR had 60 Vbeta and 13 Jbeta primers. TCRdb's table, derived via immunoSEQ multiplex PCR, lists solely in-frame clones and lacks some. The sample holds about 120,000 clones; about 80% are singletons and the top ten take roughly 3.5%. Germline V gene lookup returns CDR1 SGHDT and CDR2 YYEEEE. This CDR3 comprises 12 residues. After removal of 4 bases from V and 3 bases from J, the junction contained 0 bases not matched to a gene. As concerns this clone: Its cognate antigen is unknown.

Specimen: PBMCs. The chain couples TRBV5-6 to TRBJ2-7, with 8 bases aligning to TRBD1. This TCR was recovered from a woman aged 40 to 50 in good health and CMV-seropositive. CDR3: CASSGQGYEQYF. Here the CDR3 DNA reads TGTGCCAGCAGCGGACAGGGCTACGAGCAGTACTTC.